A selection of T cell receptor beta chains follows, all from one sample in a study of blood T cell repertoires in COVID-19. Profiling relied on immunoSEQ multiplex PCR, and the TCRdb table lists in-frame clones only, not all of them. The sample includes approximately 70,000 clones, around nine tenths of them seen just once. The sequencing sample was made of peripheral blood. The receptors shown here come from a human donor in a cohort sampled during active COVID-19. Each CDR3 is given with its conserved first and last residue. Rows give clone size only sometimes, using once, few, many, or a class for an expanded clone.

abundance,v_gene,j_gene,CDR3aa
once,TRBV9,TRBJ1-2,CASSGDRGRFNYGYTF
-,TRBV5-1,TRBJ1-3,CASSAGTAGNTIYF
-,TRBV18,TRBJ1-2,CASSPPGQGVDGYTF
once,TRBV9,TRBJ1-2,CASSVGLDYNYGYTF
-,TRBV9,TRBJ2-6,CASSRLDRGSGANVLTF
-,TRBV2,TRBJ2-7,CASIEQRPSLFYEQYF
-,TRBV7-2,TRBJ1-5,CASSPHPFGTGSNQPQHF
-,TRBV15,TRBJ1-3,CATSRARGYGNTIYF
-,TRBV5-8,TRBJ1-2,CARRDRGRDGYTF
-,TRBV7-2,TRBJ2-7,CASSLAVATYEQYF
-,TRBV5-4,TRBJ1-1,CASSLSGGSTEAFF
-,TRBV4-1,TRBJ2-7,CASSQETRIPYEQYF
-,TRBV7-8,TRBJ1-1,CASSLWGGLLTGTEAFF
-,TRBV5-1,TRBJ1-2,CASSLELRGFGYTF
-,TRBV28,TRBJ2-7,CASRADRGISYEQYF
-,TRBV4-1,TRBJ1-5,CASSHQPAGGAGQPQHF
few,TRBV5-6,TRBJ2-3,CASSFTSLRLLAGGNTQYF
-,TRBV3-1/TRBV3-2,TRBJ1-3,CASSSQGNTIYF
-,TRBV19,TRBJ1-1,CASSVDRVTEAFF
-,TRBV2,TRBJ1-5,CASSKDRANQPQHF
-,TRBV28,TRBJ2-2,CASSLLDSGTGELFF
-,TRBV27,TRBJ2-7,CASSLARVGEQYF
-,TRBV12-3/TRBV12-4,TRBJ1-2,CASKGGRNYGYTF
-,TRBV27,TRBJ1-5,CASSSGTGGVNSNQPQHF
-,TRBV9,TRBJ2-7,CASSAGGGASYEQYF
once,TRBV6-2/TRBV6-3,TRBJ2-5,CASSYGTHQETQYF
-,TRBV7-8,TRBJ1-2,CASSFPQGYGYTF
-,TRBV13,TRBJ1-3,CASSSRSGNTIYF
-,TRBV5-6,TRBJ1-6,CASSRGQGMNSPLHF
once,TRBV15,TRBJ1-1,CATRGQGGTEAFF
-,TRBV5-1,TRBJ1-1,CASSPGILDTEAFF
-,TRBV30,TRBJ1-1,CAWSVDGLNTEAFF
-,TRBV7-9,TRBJ1-6,CASSETGGRNSPLHF
-,TRBV7-8,TRBJ1-1,CASSLQGLEAFF
-,TRBV2,TRBJ1-3,CASGGGTAGNTIYF
-,TRBV27,TRBJ2-6,CASSLSPTSGANVLTF
-,TRBV29-1,TRBJ2-7,CSVRQGTGYEQYF
-,TRBV11-1,TRBJ2-7,CASSLGRKISYEQYF
once,TRBV11-2,TRBJ1-1,CASSSGRAVEAFF
-,TRBV9,TRBJ2-7,CASSEGQGSTYEQYF
-,TRBV14,TRBJ1-1,CASSRQGRGIEAFF
-,TRBV11-2,TRBJ2-7,CASSLNRDYEQYF
few,TRBV5-1,TRBJ2-7,CASSGGQGATSYYEQYF
-,TRBV27,TRBJ2-7,CASSLSGDSPYFSF
few,TRBV30,TRBJ1-2,CAWSKLASYGYTF
-,TRBV5-8,TRBJ1-3,CASRLMGTGFGAGNTIYF
-,TRBV7-2,TRBJ2-5,CASSLRAGAYETQYF
-,TRBV7-6,TRBJ1-5,CASSLAENQPQHF
-,TRBV7-8,TRBJ2-7,CASVGTDYPYEQYF
-,TRBV18,TRBJ2-5,CASSPLAGPGETQYF
-,TRBV7-7,TRBJ2-7,CASSPSGGGTYEQYF
-,TRBV9,TRBJ1-1,CASSAGQGMNTEAFF
-,TRBV29-1,TRBJ2-7,CSGGSLQYEQYF
-,TRBV7-2,TRBJ2-3,CASSLRRGLDTQYF
-,TRBV9,TRBJ1-4,CASSAQGEEKLFF